This T cell receptor beta chain was sequenced in a study of T cells in pancreatic ductal adenocarcinoma. Study-level points and caveats: Blood clonality (around 0.066) did not differ significantly from tumor (about 0.112). Comparisons of tumor and blood clonality may show falsely lower tumor diversity. The resected pancreatic cancer cohort was biased toward the minority with early-stage disease.

Profiling relied on immunoSEQ multiplex PCR, and the TCRdb table lists in-frame clones only, not all of them. The sample has more than 85,000 clones, roughly 96% seen once. In regard to this clone: No antigen is known for it.

No neoadjuvant therapy was given to the selected pancreatic ductal adenocarcinoma patients before their surgery. The sample taken for sequencing was PBMCs. This sequence originates from a human donor with pancreatic ductal adenocarcinoma.

The CDR3 nucleotides are TGCGCCAGCAGGGCAGGGGCCGGGGAGCTGTTTTTT. The encoded protein is CASRAGAGELFF. The chain employs TRBV10-2 and TRBJ2-2, with D possibly being TRBD1 (6 bases). Germline lookup yields CDR1 WSHSY and CDR2 SAAADI. CDR3 length equals 12 residues. V was shortened by 6 bases and J by 6 bases, with 8 bases between the two germline ends.